The clone carrying this T cell receptor beta chain was observed a handful of times. The CDR3 covers 14 residues. V lost 6 bases, J lost 4 bases, and 8 bases stayed unmatched. Germline V CDR1 and CDR2: MDHEN, SYDVKM. Ages ranged from about 18 to 89 years, with residence in some 25 US areas. Each participant's cohort was designated according to participant-reported clinical history. The source of the sample is a study of blood T cell repertoires in COVID-19. Per the study methods: The assay estimated nucleated cells by amplifying reference gene primers. TCRdb's copy holds only in-frame clones and misses some; the assay was immunoSEQ multiplex PCR. V and J calls and clone size are given by that table; D and trimming were obtained from the DNA. The sample has around 450,000 clones; 87% are singletons.

The chain combines TRBV28 with TRBJ1-2; 7 bases match TRBD1. The sequence derives from a woman aged 18-29 years who had recovered from COVID-19. Sequenced material: PBMCs or T cells enriched from blood (not recorded which). CDR3 region: CASRIQGSGYGYTF. The DNA of the CDR3 is TGTGCCAGCAGAATACAGGGGTCTGGCTATGGCTACACCTTC.